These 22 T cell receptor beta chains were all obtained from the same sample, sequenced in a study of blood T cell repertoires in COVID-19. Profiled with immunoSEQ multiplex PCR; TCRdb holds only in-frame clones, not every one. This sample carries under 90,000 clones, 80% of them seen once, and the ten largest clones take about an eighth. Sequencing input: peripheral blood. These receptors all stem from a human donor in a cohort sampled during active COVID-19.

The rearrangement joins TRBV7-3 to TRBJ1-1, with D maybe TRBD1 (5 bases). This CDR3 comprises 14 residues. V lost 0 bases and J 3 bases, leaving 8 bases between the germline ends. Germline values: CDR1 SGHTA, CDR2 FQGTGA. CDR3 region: CASSLTPGDTEAFF. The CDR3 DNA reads TGTGCCAGCAGCTTAACCCCGGGGGACACTGAAGCTTTCTTT.

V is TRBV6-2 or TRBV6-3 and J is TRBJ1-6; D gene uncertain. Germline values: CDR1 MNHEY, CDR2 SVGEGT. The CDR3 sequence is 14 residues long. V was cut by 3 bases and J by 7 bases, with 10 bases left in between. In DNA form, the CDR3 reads TGTGCCAGCAGTTATGCGGCGTCAAATTCACCCCTCCACTTT. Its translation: CASSYAASNSPLHF.

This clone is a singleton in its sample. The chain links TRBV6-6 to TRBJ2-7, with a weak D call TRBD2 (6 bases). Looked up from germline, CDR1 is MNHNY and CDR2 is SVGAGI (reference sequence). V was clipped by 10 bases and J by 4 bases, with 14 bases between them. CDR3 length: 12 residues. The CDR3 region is CATSESPYEQYV. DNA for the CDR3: TGTGCCACTAGCGAGTCCCCTTACGAGCAGTACGTC.

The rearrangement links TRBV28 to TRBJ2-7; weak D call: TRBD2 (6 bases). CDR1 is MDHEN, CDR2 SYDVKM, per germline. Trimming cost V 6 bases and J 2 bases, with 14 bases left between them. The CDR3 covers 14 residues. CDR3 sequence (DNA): TGTGCCAGCAGCCTGGGGGGACCCCCCTACGAGCAGTACTTC. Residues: CASSLGGPPYEQYF.

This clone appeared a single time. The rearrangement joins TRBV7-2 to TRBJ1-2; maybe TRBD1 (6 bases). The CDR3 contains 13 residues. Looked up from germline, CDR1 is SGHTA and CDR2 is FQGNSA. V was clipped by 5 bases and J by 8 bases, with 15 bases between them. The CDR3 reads CASSPQGRRGYTF. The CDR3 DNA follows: TGTGCCAGCAGCCCTCAGGGGAGACGGGGCTACACCTTC.

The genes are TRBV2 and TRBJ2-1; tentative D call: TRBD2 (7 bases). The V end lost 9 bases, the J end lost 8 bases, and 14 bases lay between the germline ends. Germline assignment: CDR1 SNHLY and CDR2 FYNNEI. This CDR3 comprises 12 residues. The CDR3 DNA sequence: TGTGCCAGAAGGGGGGGGAGCGATGAGCAGTTCTTC. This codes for CARRGGSDEQFF. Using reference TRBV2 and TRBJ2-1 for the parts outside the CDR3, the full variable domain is EPEVTQTPSHQVTQMGQEVILRCVPISNHLYFYWYRQILGQKVEFLVSFYNNEISEKSEIFDDQFSVERPDGSNFTLKIRSTKLEDSAMYFCARRGGSDEQFFGPGTRLTVL.

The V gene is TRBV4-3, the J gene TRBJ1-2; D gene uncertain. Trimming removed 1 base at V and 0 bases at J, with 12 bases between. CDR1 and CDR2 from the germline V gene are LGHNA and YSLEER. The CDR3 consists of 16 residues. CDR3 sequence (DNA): TGCGCCAGCAGCCAAGTTCCCCAGGTGTCTAACTATGGCTACACCTTC. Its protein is CASSQVPQVSNYGYTF.

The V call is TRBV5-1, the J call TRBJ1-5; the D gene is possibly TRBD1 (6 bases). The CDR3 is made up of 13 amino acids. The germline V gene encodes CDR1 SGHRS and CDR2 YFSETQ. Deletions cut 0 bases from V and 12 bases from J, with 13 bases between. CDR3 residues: CASSLEGQGRQHF. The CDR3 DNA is TGCGCCAGCAGCTTGGAGGGTCAGGGGCGCCAGCATTTT.

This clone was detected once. The DNA for the CDR3 is TGTGCCAGCAGCTCGGACAGGGCAGGCTACACCTTC. Encoded protein: CASSSDRAGYTF. This chain joins TRBV28 and TRBJ1-2; 8 positions match TRBD1. The germline gives CDR1 MDHEN, CDR2 SYDVKM. J lost 8 bases, V lost 6 bases, and 5 bases had no gene match. CDR3 length equals 12 residues.

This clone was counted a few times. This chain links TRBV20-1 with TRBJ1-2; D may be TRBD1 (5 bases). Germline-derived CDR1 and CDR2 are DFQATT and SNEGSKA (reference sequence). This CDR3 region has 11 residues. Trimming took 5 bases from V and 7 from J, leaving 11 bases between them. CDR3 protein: CSADQGGGYTF. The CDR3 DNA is TGCAGTGCTGATCAGGGCGGTGGCTACACCTTC.

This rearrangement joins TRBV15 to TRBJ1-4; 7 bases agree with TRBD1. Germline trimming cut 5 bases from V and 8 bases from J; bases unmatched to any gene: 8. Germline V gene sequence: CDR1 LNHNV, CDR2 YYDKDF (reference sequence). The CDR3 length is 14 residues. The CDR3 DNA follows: TGTGCCACCAGCCTTGACAGGGTGGGAGAAAAACTGTTTTTT. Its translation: CATSLDRVGEKLFF.

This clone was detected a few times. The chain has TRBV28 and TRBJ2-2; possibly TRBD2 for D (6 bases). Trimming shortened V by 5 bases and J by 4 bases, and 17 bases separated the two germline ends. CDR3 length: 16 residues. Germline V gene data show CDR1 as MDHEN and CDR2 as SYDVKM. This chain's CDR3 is CASSTRRGVGTGELFF. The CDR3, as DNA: TGTGCCAGCAGTACCCGGAGGGGTGTGGGCACCGGGGAGCTGTTTTTT.

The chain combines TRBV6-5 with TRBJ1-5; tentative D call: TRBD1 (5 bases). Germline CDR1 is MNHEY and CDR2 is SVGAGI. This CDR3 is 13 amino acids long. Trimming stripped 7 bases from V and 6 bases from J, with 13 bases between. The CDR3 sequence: CASKRGVSQPQHF. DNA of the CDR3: TGTGCCAGCAAACGGGGGGTGAGTCAGCCCCAGCATTTT.

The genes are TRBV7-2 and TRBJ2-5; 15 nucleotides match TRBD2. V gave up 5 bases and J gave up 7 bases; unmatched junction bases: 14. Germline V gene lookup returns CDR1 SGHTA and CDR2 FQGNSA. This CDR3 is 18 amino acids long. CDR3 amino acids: CASSLEGGLAGGQGTQYF. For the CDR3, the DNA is TGTGCCAGCAGCCTAGAGGGGGGACTAGCGGGAGGCCAGGGGACCCAGTACTTC.

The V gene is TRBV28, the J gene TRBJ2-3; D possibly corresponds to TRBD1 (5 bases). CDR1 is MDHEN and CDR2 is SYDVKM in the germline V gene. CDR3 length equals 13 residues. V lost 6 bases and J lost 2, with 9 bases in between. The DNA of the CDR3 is TGTGCCAGCAGCAGACAGCTCACAGATACGCAGTATTTT. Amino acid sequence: CASSRQLTDTQYF.

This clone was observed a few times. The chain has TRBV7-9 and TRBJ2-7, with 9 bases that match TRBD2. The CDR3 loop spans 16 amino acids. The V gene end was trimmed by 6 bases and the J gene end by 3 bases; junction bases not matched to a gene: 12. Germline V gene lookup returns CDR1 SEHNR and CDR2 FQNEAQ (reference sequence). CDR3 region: CASRRGSGRTGYEQYV. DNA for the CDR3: TGTGCCAGCAGGAGGGGGAGCGGGAGGACGGGCTACGAGCAGTACGTC.

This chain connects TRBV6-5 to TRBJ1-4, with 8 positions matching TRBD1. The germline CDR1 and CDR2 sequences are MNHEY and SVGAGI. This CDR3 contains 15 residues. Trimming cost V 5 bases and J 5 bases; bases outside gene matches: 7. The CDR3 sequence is CASSRQGKLNEKLFF. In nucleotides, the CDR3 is TGTGCCAGCAGTCGACAGGGGAAATTAAATGAAAAACTGTTTTTT.

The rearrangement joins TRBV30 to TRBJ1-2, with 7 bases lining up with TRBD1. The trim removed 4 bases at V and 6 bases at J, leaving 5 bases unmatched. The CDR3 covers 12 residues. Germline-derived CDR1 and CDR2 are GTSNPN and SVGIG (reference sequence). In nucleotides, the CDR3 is TGTGCCTGGACGGGACAGATGAATGGCTACACCTTC. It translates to CAWTGQMNGYTF.

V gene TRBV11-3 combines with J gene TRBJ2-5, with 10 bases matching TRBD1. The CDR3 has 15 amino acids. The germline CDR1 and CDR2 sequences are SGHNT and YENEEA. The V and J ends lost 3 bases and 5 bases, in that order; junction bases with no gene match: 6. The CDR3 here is CASSFRTGGRETQYF. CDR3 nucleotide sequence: TGTGCCAGCAGCTTTAGGACAGGGGGACGGGAGACCCAGTACTTC.

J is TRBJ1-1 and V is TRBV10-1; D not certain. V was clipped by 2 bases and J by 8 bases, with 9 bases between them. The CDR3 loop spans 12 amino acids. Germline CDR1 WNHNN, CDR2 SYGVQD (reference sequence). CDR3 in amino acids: CASSETGNEAFF. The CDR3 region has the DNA TGCGCCAGCAGTGAGACCGGGAACGAAGCTTTCTTT.

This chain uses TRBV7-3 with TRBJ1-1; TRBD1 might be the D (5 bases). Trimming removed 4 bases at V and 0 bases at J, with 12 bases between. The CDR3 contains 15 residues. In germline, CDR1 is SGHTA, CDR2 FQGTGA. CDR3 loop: CASSSQGGMNTEAFF. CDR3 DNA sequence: TGTGCCAGCAGCTCCCAGGGTGGGATGAACACTGAAGCTTTCTTT.

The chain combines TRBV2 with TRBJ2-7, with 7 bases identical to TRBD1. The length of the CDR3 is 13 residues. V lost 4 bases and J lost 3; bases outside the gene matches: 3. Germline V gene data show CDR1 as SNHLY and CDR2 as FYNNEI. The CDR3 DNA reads TGTGCCAGCAGTGGGGGACAGTTCTACGAGCAGTACGTC. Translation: CASSGGQFYEQYV.